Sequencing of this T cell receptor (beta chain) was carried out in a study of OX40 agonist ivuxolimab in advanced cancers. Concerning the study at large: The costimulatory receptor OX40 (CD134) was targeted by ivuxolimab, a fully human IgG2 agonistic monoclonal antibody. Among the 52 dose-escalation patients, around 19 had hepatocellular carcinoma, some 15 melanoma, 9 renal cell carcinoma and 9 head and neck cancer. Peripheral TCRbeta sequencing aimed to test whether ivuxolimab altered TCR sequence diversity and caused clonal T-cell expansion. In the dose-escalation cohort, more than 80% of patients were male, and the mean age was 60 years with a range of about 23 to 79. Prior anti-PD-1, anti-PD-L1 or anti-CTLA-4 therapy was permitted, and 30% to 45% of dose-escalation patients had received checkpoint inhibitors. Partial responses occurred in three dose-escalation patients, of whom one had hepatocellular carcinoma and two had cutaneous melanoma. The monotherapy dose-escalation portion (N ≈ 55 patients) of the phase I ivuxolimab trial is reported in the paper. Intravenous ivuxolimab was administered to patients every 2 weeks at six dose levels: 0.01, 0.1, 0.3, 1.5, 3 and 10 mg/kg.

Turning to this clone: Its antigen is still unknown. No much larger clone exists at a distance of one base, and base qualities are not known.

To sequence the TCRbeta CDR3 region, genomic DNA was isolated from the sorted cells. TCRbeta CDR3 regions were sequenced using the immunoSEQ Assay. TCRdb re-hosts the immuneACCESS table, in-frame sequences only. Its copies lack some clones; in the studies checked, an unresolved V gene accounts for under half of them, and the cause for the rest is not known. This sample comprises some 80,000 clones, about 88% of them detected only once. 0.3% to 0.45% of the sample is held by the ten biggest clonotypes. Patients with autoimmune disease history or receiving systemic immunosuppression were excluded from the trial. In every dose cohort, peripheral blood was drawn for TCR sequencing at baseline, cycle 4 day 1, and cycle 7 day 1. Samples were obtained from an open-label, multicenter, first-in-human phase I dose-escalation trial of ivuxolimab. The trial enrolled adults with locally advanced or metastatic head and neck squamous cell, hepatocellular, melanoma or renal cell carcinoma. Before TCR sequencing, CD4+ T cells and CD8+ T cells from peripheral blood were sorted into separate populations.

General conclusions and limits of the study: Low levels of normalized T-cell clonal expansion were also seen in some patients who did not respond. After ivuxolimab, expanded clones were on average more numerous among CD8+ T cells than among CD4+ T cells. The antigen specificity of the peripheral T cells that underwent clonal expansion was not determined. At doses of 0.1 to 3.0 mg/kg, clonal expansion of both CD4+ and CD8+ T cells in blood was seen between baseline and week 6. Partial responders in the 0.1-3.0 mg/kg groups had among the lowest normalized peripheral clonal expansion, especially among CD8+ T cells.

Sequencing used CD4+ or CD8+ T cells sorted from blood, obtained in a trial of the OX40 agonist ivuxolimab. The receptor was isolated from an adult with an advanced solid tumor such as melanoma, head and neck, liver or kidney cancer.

The sequence in DNA is TGCGCCAGCAGCCAAGATTGGGGGACTAGACCCCAAGAGACCCAGTACTTC. Its protein product is CASSQDWGTRPQETQYF. The rearrangement joined TRBV4-3 to TRBJ2-5, and 8 bases in between align with TRBD2. V is pruned by 0 bases and J by 1 base, leaving 7 bases of the junction without a gene match. According to the germline V gene, CDR1 reads LGHNA and CDR2 reads YSLEER. The CDR3 goes from the cysteine to the phenylalanine over 17 residues. The DNA shown is the 51-base CDR3, in frame from base 1.